This T cell receptor (beta chain) was captured in a study of T cell repertoires in cytomegalovirus infection. Study-wide background: Public TCR beta signatures indicated both CMV infection and matching HLA type. Study outcomes and limitations: Carriage of CMV together with the relevant HLA was identifiable through cumulative public TCR beta family frequency. HLA-C-restricted CMV-specific TCR beta clonotypes prevailed in the ex vivo response.

TCRdb recomputed calls from the reads with MiXCR, one row per CDR3 protein. The sample lists 450,000 to 550,000 distinct CDR3 sequences, approximately 15% occurring once. This clonotype was observed at least ten times. What it binds is unknown. Deletions cut 1 base from V and 2 bases from J, with 16 bases between. CDR1 is MNHEY and CDR2 is SMNVEV in the germline V gene (reference sequence). The CDR3 runs to 17 residues. This TCR came from a human donor in good health (CMV status not recorded). Some clones in this sample may be carry-over from other donors' samples. Material for sequencing was CD8+ T cells from PBMCs. J is TRBJ2-3 and V is TRBV27; D perhaps matches TRBD2 (6 bases). CDR3 in DNA: TGTGCCAGCAGTTTATGGCTCCCCGGGAGCCTCACAGATACGCAGTATTTT. Its translation is CASSLWLPGSLTDTQYF.